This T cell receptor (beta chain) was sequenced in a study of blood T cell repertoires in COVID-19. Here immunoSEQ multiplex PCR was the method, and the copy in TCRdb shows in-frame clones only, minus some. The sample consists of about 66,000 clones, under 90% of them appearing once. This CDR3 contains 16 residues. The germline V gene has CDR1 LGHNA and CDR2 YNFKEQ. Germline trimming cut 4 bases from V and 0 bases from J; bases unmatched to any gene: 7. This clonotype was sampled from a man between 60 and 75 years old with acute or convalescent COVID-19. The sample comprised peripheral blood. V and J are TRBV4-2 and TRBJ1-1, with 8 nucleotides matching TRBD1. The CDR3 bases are TGTGCCAGCAGCCGAGGGACAGGCGGGATGAACACTGAAGCTTTCTTT. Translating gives CASSRGTGGMNTEAFF.